This TCR beta chain was profiled in a study of regulatory T cells in long-lasting Graves disease. Noted time point: newly diagnosed GD, antithyroid drugs for less than 3 months. The TCR library used RNA extracted from PBMCs. This clonotype was detected ten times or more. As yet, its antigen is unknown. Broader study findings: Persistent patients shared more public clonotypes (roughly 2,800) than new patients (about 960).

In building TCR beta libraries, iRepertoire HTBI primers were used together with Arm-PCR of CDR3 regions. TCRdb redid the calling of the multiplex PCR reads with MiXCR, one entry per CDR3 protein. The sample has over 350,000 distinct CDR3 sequences, approximately 15% seen once. The CDR3 runs to 12 residues. CDR1 MNHEY and CDR2 SVGEGT come from the germline V gene. Trimming cost V 2 bases and J 4 bases, with 6 bases left between them. These data were likewise used in another study, on T cells in Graves' hyperthyroidism and ophthalmopathy.

Sequencing used peripheral blood mononuclear cells (PBMCs), obtained at new diagnosis, from a patient treated with antithyroid drugs. The sequence was obtained from a woman aged 40 to 55 with Graves disease. The genes are TRBV6-2 or TRBV6-3 and TRBJ2-7; D is unresolved. The CDR3 DNA is TGTGCCAGCAGTTACATGACTTACGAGCAGTACTTC. Amino acid sequence: CASSYMTYEQYF.